Below are 28 T cell receptor beta chains sequenced from a single sample in a study of technical replicates of blood from a few donors. This table comes from immunoSEQ multiplex PCR, and its TCRdb copy is limited to in-frame clones, with some not included. The sample records 80,000 to 100,000 clones, 95% to 96% being singletons. Specimen: T cells isolated from PBMCs. The receptors here all came from a human donor in good health.

J is TRBJ1-1 and V is TRBV30; TRBD1 matches at 8 bases. In germline, CDR1 is GTSNPN, CDR2 SVGIG (reference sequence). The length of the CDR3 is 14 residues. J gave up 6 bases and V 3 bases, and 9 bases lay outside the gene matches. The CDR3 sequence is CAWSRTGSFPEAFF. The DNA for the CDR3 is TGTGCCTGGAGCAGGACAGGGTCTTTCCCTGAAGCTTTCTTT.

This chain uses TRBV19 with TRBJ2-4; 7 bases map to TRBD1. CDR1 and CDR2 from the germline V gene are LNHDA and SQIVND (reference sequence). J gave up 6 bases and V 10 bases, and 12 bases lay outside the gene matches. The CDR3 is made up of 14 amino acids. The CDR3 spells CATTDREVANIQYF. Written as DNA, the CDR3 is TGTGCCACCACCGACAGGGAAGTAGCAAACATTCAGTACTTC. The full variable domain, with the rest looked up from reference TRBV19 and TRBJ2-4, is DGGITQSPKYLFRKEGQNVTLSCEQNLNHDAMYWYRQDPGQGLRLIYYSQIVNDFQKGDIAEGYSVSREKKESFPLTVTSAQKNPTAFYLCATTDREVANIQYFGAGTRLSVL.

V usage is TRBV9 and J usage is TRBJ2-7; TRBD2 is a possible D gene (5 bases). The CDR3 extends over 13 amino acids. Looked up from germline, CDR1 is SGDLS and CDR2 is YYNGEE. Between the trimmed V and J ends, which lost 0 bases and 7 bases, there was a span of 11 bases. CDR3 in amino acids: CASSVDEGPEQYF. CDR3 sequence (DNA): TGTGCCAGCAGCGTAGACGAGGGCCCAGAGCAGTACTTC.

The chain joins TRBV15 to TRBJ2-7, with no clear D. CDR3 length: 12 residues. CDR1 is LNHNV and CDR2 is YYDKDF in the germline V gene (reference sequence). V was cut by 8 bases and J by 5 bases, with 13 bases left in between. DNA for the CDR3: TGTGCCACCCTACCTCCTAGGAACGAGCAGTACTTC. It translates to CATLPPRNEQYF.

The chain employs TRBV7-2 and TRBJ2-2; a possible D gene is TRBD2 (6 bases). This CDR3 region has 13 residues. V shed 3 bases and J shed 5 bases, with 7 bases lying between them. Germline V gives CDR1 SGHTA, CDR2 FQGNSA. The CDR3 loop is CASSFGSTGELFF. CDR3 bases: TGTGCCAGCAGCTTCGGGAGTACCGGGGAGCTGTTTTTT.

The V and J genes are TRBV11-2 and TRBJ2-7, with 8 bases lining up with TRBD1. This CDR3 contains 14 residues. Germline CDR1 is SGHAT and CDR2 is FQNNGV. With V trimmed by 1 base and J by 2 bases, 1 base remained unmatched. The CDR3 sequence: CASSLGQGPYEQYF. The CDR3 DNA follows: TGTGCCAGCAGCTTAGGACAGGGGCCCTACGAGCAGTACTTC.

The chain combines TRBV6-5 with TRBJ2-7, with D possibly being TRBD1 (6 bases). The ends were cut back, 8 bases at V and 4 bases at J, with 15 bases in the middle. The CDR3 is made up of 13 amino acids. The germline gives CDR1 MNHEY, CDR2 SVGAGI. CDR3 nucleotide sequence: TGTGCCAGCCATACGACAGGAGAGTACGAGCAGTACTTC. It is translated as CASHTTGEYEQYF.

The rearrangement links TRBV6-1 to TRBJ2-1; D not certain. This CDR3 contains 12 residues. Trimming removed 11 bases from V and 0 bases from J, with 8 bases in between. Germline loops: CDR1 MNHNS, CDR2 SASEGT. CDR3 sequence reads: CACDSSYNEQFF. For the CDR3, the DNA is TGTGCCTGCGATAGCTCCTACAATGAGCAGTTCTTC.

The chain carries TRBV11-2 and TRBJ2-7; 7 nucleotides agree with TRBD2. Germline values: CDR1 SGHAT, CDR2 FQNNGV. Trimming took 7 bases from V and 5 from J; bases not matched to a gene: 11. This CDR3 spans 14 amino acids. CDR3 region: CASTDPAGDHEQYF. For the CDR3, the DNA is TGTGCCAGCACCGATCCCGCGGGAGATCACGAGCAGTACTTC.

The chain links TRBV9 to TRBJ1-1; 9 bases are shared with TRBD1. CDR3 length: 17 residues. The ends lost 4 bases at V and 3 bases at J; junction bases unmatched: 13. CDR1 is SGDLS and CDR2 is YYNGEE in the germline V gene. DNA for the CDR3: TGTGCCAGCAGCCGCGTCCCGGGACAGGGTTCGGACACTGAAGCTTTCTTT. Amino acids: CASSRVPGQGSDTEAFF. Using reference TRBV9 and TRBJ1-1 for the parts outside the CDR3, the full variable domain is DSGVTQTPKHLITATGQRVTLRCSPRSGDLSVYWYQQSLDQGLQFLIQYYNGEERAKGNILERFSAQQFPDLHSELNLSSLELGDSALYFCASSRVPGQGSDTEAFFGQGTRLTVV.

This chain uses TRBV7-6 with TRBJ1-1; tentatively, D is TRBD1 (5 bases). The germline V gene encodes CDR1 SGHVS and CDR2 FNYEAQ. Deletions cut 2 bases from V and 4 bases from J, with 17 bases between. The CDR3 runs 16 residues. In DNA, the CDR3 is TGTGCCAGCAGCTTATCAATAAACGGCGGGGGCACTGAAGCTTTCTTT. It encodes CASSLSINGGGTEAFF. Full variable domain (missing parts from reference TRBV7-6 and TRBJ1-1): GAGVSQSPRYKVTKRGQDVALRCDPISGHVSLYWYRQALGQGPEFLTYFNYEAQQDKSGLPNDRFSAERPEGSISTLTIQRTEQRDSAMYRCASSLSINGGGTEAFFGQGTRLTVV.

This rearrangement joins TRBV5-1 to TRBJ2-7; perhaps TRBD1 as D (6 bases). The CDR3 spans 15 residues. The ends were cut back, 0 bases at V and 3 bases at J, with 13 bases in the middle. CDR1 and CDR2 from the germline V gene are SGHRS and YFSETQ. CDR3 region: CASSLAPGEGYEQYF. The CDR3 DNA reads TGCGCCAGCAGCTTGGCCCCAGGGGAAGGCTACGAGCAGTACTTC.

The CDR3 DNA sequence: TGTGCCAGCAGCTTAAATAATGGGGACGGGGGTAGTGAGCAGTACTTC. Encoded protein: CASSLNNGDGGSEQYF. The rearrangement joins TRBV7-6 to TRBJ2-7; D might be TRBD2 (6 bases). Germline assignment: CDR1 SGHVS and CDR2 FNYEAQ. The CDR3 contains 16 residues. With 2 bases removed from V and 7 bases from J, the gap between germline ends came to 21 bases.

The genes are TRBV7-9 and TRBJ2-3, with 9 bases matching TRBD2. V shed 5 bases, J shed 4 bases, and the junction held 7 bases outside the gene matches. Germline V gene sequence: CDR1 SEHNR, CDR2 FQNEAQ (reference sequence). The CDR3 consists of 15 residues. In DNA, the CDR3 is TGTGCCAGCAGCCCCCGGATAGCGGGAGCAGATACGCAGTATTTT. Amino acid sequence: CASSPRIAGADTQYF.

The rearrangement joins TRBV9 to TRBJ2-1, with 8 bases fitting TRBD1. CDR3 length: 16 residues. The ends lost 3 bases at V and 1 base at J; junction bases unmatched: 6. Germline V lookup: CDR1 SGDLS, CDR2 YYNGEE. CDR3 nucleotides: TGTGCCAGCAGCGCATTCGACAGGGGATCCTACAATGAGCAGTTCTTC. It codes for CASSAFDRGSYNEQFF.

The count of this clone is one. In nucleotides, the CDR3 is TGTGCCAGCAGCGGCCAGGGACAGAAATCCTACGAGCAGTACTTC. This sequence encodes CASSGQGQKSYEQYF. The rearrangement joins TRBV9 to TRBJ2-7, with 7 bases matching TRBD1. J gave up 1 base and V 3 bases, and 7 bases lay outside the gene matches. The germline V gene encodes CDR1 SGDLS and CDR2 YYNGEE. The CDR3 extends over 15 amino acids.

This sequence joins TRBV6-1 and TRBJ1-4; D gene ambiguous. Germline V CDR1 and CDR2: MNHNS, SASEGT. This CDR3 has 14 amino acids. Trimming left V 2 bases short and J 3 bases short, with 7 bases between. CDR3 protein: CASSEWLANEKLFF. As DNA, the CDR3 is TGTGCCAGCAGTGAATGGCTGGCTAATGAAAAACTGTTTTTT.

The V gene is TRBV2, the J gene TRBJ2-2, with 8 bases aligning to TRBD2. CDR3 size: 14 residues. In germline, CDR1 is SNHLY, CDR2 FYNNEI. Trimming removed 6 bases from V and 6 bases from J; junction bases left unmatched: 6. CDR3 sequence: CASSFGLAAGELFF. DNA for the CDR3: TGTGCCAGCAGCTTTGGACTAGCCGCCGGGGAGCTGTTTTTT.

The chain couples TRBV25-1 to TRBJ2-2, with 7 bases that match TRBD1. With 6 bases clipped from V and 3 bases from J, the junction kept 7 bases outside the gene matches. Germline V gene sequence: CDR1 MGHDK, CDR2 SYGVNS. This CDR3 region has 15 residues. In DNA, the CDR3 is TGTGCCAGCAGCCCCAGGGACAGATACACCGGGGAGCTGTTTTTT. Translated: CASSPRDRYTGELFF.

The rearrangement uses TRBV6-5 and TRBJ1-3; 8 bases fit TRBD1. This CDR3 has 14 residues. Germline assignment: CDR1 MNHEY and CDR2 SVGAGI. Germline trimming cut 5 bases from V and 2 bases from J; bases unmatched to any gene: 2. In DNA, the CDR3 is TGTGCCAGCAGTCGGACAGGGACTGGAAACACCATATATTTT. It codes for CASSRTGTGNTIYF.

The chain recombines TRBV27 with TRBJ2-7; 10 bases are a match to TRBD1. Trimming cost V 3 bases and J 3 bases; bases outside gene matches: 2. This CDR3 is built from 14 residues. The germline V gene encodes CDR1 MNHEY and CDR2 SMNVEV (reference sequence). CDR3 coding DNA: TGTGCCAGCAGTTTCGGGACAGGGGTCTACGAGCAGTACTTC. Translating gives CASSFGTGVYEQYF.

The V call is TRBV18, the J call TRBJ1-4; the D gene is possibly TRBD1 (6 bases). CDR1 and CDR2 from the germline V gene are KGHSH and LQKENI. Trimming stripped 2 bases from V and 8 bases from J, with 9 bases between. The CDR3 runs to 13 residues. CDR3 sequence reads: CASSPGTREKLFF. The DNA of the CDR3 is TGTGCCAGCTCACCAGGGACAAGGGAAAAACTGTTTTTT.

The genes are TRBV6-6 and TRBJ1-3; 9 positions match TRBD1. Germline trimming cut 7 bases from V and 0 bases from J; bases unmatched to any gene: 7. The germline V gene encodes CDR1 MNHNY and CDR2 SVGAGI (reference sequence). The CDR3 is 16 amino acids. Here the CDR3 DNA reads TGTGCCAGCATTCCCCCGGGACAGGGCTCTGGAAACACCATATATTTT. Translating gives CASIPPGQGSGNTIYF.

CDR3 residues: CASSLVTGGEFF. Here the CDR3 DNA reads TGTGCCAGCAGCTTAGTGACCGGGGGAGAGTTCTTC. This sequence joins TRBV7-9 and TRBJ2-1, with a weak D call TRBD2 (6 bases). Germline lookup yields CDR1 SEHNR and CDR2 FQNEAQ (reference sequence). Between the trimmed V and J ends, which lost 1 base and 14 bases, there was a span of 12 bases. The CDR3 is 12 amino acids.

This clone was counted once. V is TRBV6-4 and J is TRBJ2-1; TRBD1 agrees at 7 bases. Germline CDR1 MRHNA, CDR2 SNTAGT. CDR3 length: 13 amino acids. The ends lost 4 bases at V and 6 bases at J; junction bases unmatched: 3. The CDR3 sequence is CASSGGTANEQFF. CDR3 DNA sequence: TGTGCCAGCAGTGGAGGGACAGCCAATGAGCAGTTCTTC.

The chain joins TRBV7-3 to TRBJ2-5, with TRBD2 matching over 11 bases. Germline values: CDR1 SGHTA, CDR2 FQGTGA. The V segment lost 5 bases and the J segment 2 bases; nucleotides outside the gene matches: 4. The CDR3 extends over 15 amino acids. The CDR3 region is CASSPGLAEQETQYF. The CDR3 bases are TGTGCCAGCAGCCCGGGACTAGCGGAACAAGAGACCCAGTACTTC.

V usage is TRBV18 and J usage is TRBJ2-3; 7 positions match TRBD1. The CDR3 totals 16 residues. V gave up 4 bases and J gave up 0 bases; unmatched junction bases: 7. Germline loops: CDR1 KGHSH, CDR2 LQKENI. CDR3 loop: CASSRDSALSTDTQYF. The CDR3 bases are TGTGCCAGCTCACGGGACAGTGCACTTAGCACAGATACGCAGTATTTT.

The chain employs TRBV7-2 and TRBJ2-1; 9 bases align to TRBD2. Trimming took 5 bases from V and 5 from J; bases not matched to a gene: 10. Germline loops: CDR1 SGHTA, CDR2 FQGNSA. CDR3 length: 16 residues. The CDR3 is CASSLPGTSSDNEQFF. CDR3 in DNA: TGTGCCAGCAGCCTTCCCGGGACTAGCAGCGACAATGAGCAGTTCTTC.